This is a list of T cell receptor beta chains from one sample in a study of blood T cell repertoires in COVID-19. Data came from immunoSEQ multiplex PCR; TCRdb stores just in-frame clones and leaves some out. The data hold 200,000 to 250,000 clones, with about 85% observed a single time. Sequenced input: peripheral blood. These receptors all stem from a woman aged 55-75 years who had recovered from COVID-19. Both conserved end residues are part of each CDR3. A D gene is named only where the DNA matches it firmly. Size values are once, few and many counts, or a class for expanded clones, and some rows have none.

>TRBV6-5|once|TRBD1|TRBJ1-2
CASSRPRQGFYGYTF
TGTGCCAGCAGTAGGCCGAGACAGGGGTTCTATGGCTACACCTTC
>TRBV5-1|once|TRBD1|TRBJ1-3
CASSFSGTGTRGNTIYF
TGCGCCAGCAGCTTTTCCGGGACAGGGACACGAGGAAACACCATATATTTT
>TRBV2|-|TRBD1|TRBJ1-1
CASVTGEGSEAFF
TGTGCCAGCGTGACAGGGGAAGGATCTGAAGCTTTCTTT
>TRBV6-2/TRBV6-3|-|-|TRBJ1-1
CASSTRTDPSGTEAFF
TGTGCCAGCAGTACAAGGACTGACCCTTCTGGCACTGAAGCTTTCTTT
>TRBV3-1/TRBV3-2|-|TRBD2|TRBJ2-1
CASSQTGTIYNEQFF
TGTGCCAGCAGCCAAACCGGGACTATATACAATGAGCAGTTCTTC
>TRBV19|-|TRBD1|TRBJ1-1
CASSIGPRGLSTEAFF
TGTGCCAGTAGTATAGGGCCCAGGGGGCTGAGCACTGAAGCTTTCTTT
>TRBV6-5|-|-|TRBJ2-3
CASSYSAGSGRDTQYF
TGTGCCAGCAGTTACTCCGCGGGGAGCGGTCGGGATACGCAGTATTTT
>TRBV5-4|-|TRBD2|TRBJ2-7
CASSPPGGNEQYF
TGTGCCAGCAGCCCCCCGGGGGGGAACGAGCAGTACTTC
>TRBV5-1|-|TRBD1|TRBJ1-5
CASSSRKQGSPLNQPQHF
TGCGCCAGCAGCTCCCGGAAACAGGGGTCGCCTCTAAATCAGCCCCAGCATTTT
>TRBV24-1|-|TRBD1|TRBJ2-5
CATSDPGTGGETQYF
TGTGCCACCAGTGACCCCGGGACAGGGGGAGAGACCCAGTACTTC
>TRBV19|-|TRBD1|TRBJ1-1
CASSIGGQGATEAFF
TGTGCCAGTAGTATAGGGGGACAGGGGGCCACTGAAGCTTTCTTT
>TRBV9|-|TRBD2|TRBJ2-4
CASSVVLAGGLAKNIQYF
TGTGCCAGCAGCGTAGTATTAGCGGGGGGGCTAGCCAAAAACATTCAGTACTTC
>TRBV4-2|-|TRBD2|TRBJ2-7
CASSLTSGGDSYEQYF
TGTGCCAGCAGCTTGACTAGCGGGGGGGACTCCTACGAGCAGTACTTC
>TRBV18|once|-|TRBJ1-2
CASSRFPDQGLSTAEGYTF
TGTGCCAGCTCACGATTCCCCGACCAGGGTTTGTCTACCGCGGAGGGCTACACCTTC
>TRBV11-2|-|-|TRBJ2-3
CASSITGFGSTDTQYF
TGTGCCAGCAGCATAACAGGGTTCGGTTCCACAGATACGCAGTATTTT
>TRBV14|-|-|TRBJ2-2
CASSQVSGIGELFF
TGTGCCAGCAGCCAAGTTTCAGGAATCGGGGAGCTGTTTTTT
>TRBV11-2|-|TRBD2|TRBJ2-3
CASSKSERGGTDTQYF
TGTGCCAGCAGCAAATCCGAGCGGGGGGGTACAGATACGCAGTATTTT
>TRBV5-5|-|-|TRBJ2-2
CASSLAPGGQNTGELFF
TGTGCCAGCAGCTTGGCCCCGGGGGGCCAGAACACCGGGGAGCTGTTTTTT
>TRBV6-2/TRBV6-3|once|-|TRBJ2-5
CASSWAGPTLETQYF
TGTGCCAGCAGTTGGGCGGGACCTACACTAGAGACCCAGTACTTC
>TRBV19|-|TRBD2|TRBJ2-4
CASSIGGGAGGRDIQYF
TGTGCCAGTAGTATAGGTGGTGGAGCGGGGGGCCGGGACATTCAGTACTTC
>TRBV19|-|TRBD2|TRBJ2-7
CASSPSGLLSYEQYF
TGTGCCAGTAGTCCTAGCGGGCTTCTTTCCTACGAGCAGTACTTC
>TRBV7-9|-|-|TRBJ2-1
CASIPLQHQGYNEQFF
TGTGCCAGCATTCCCCTCCAGCATCAGGGGTACAATGAGCAGTTCTTC
>TRBV15|-|-|TRBJ1-4
CATSRGQGFEKLFF
TGTGCCACCAGCAGAGGCCAGGGGTTTGAAAAACTGTTTTTT
>TRBV5-6|-|-|TRBJ2-2
CASSLGLGTGELFF
TGTGCCAGCAGCTTGGGTCTCGGCACCGGGGAGCTGTTTTTT